Shown below are 8 T cell receptor beta chains from a single sample sequenced in a study of CD8 T cell repertoires and HIV-1 epitope variants. These TCRs are of unknown antigen specificity. Sequencing was performed with immunoSEQ multiplex PCR; in TCRdb, only in-frame clones are kept and a portion is missing. This table has under 7,000 clones, about 65% appearing once. Sequencing used cultured CD8+ T cells derived from PBMCs. The receptors come from a male donor with HIV.

V is TRBV5-4 and J is TRBJ2-5; 12 positions agree with TRBD2. Germline CDR1 reads SGHNT; CDR2 reads YYREEE (reference sequence). CDR3 length: 16 residues. V dropped 0 bases and J dropped 4; count of bases not matched to a gene: 4. The CDR3 DNA sequence: TGTGCCAGCAGCTTGGCTAGCGGGAGGGGGCGAGAGACCCAGTACTTC. Amino acid sequence: CASSLASGRGRETQYF.

This chain connects TRBV9 to TRBJ1-1; D ambiguous. The CDR3 is made up of 15 amino acids. Germline assignment: CDR1 SGDLS and CDR2 YYNGEE. Deletions cut 4 bases from V and 1 base from J, with 14 bases between. The CDR3 protein is CASSPGGETNTEAFF. In DNA, the CDR3 is TGTGCCAGCAGCCCAGGCGGGGAAACGAACACTGAAGCTTTCTTT. The complete variable domain, with remaining parts taken from reference TRBV9 and TRBJ1-1, reads DSGVTQTPKHLITATGQRVTLRCSPRSGDLSVYWYQQSLDQGLQFLIQYYNGEERAKGNILERFSAQQFPDLHSELNLSSLELGDSALYFCASSPGGETNTEAFFGQGTRLTVV.

The sample holds one count of this clone. The chain couples TRBV5-6 to TRBJ1-1; tentative D call: TRBD1 (6 bases). V lost 2 bases and J lost 1, with 15 bases in between. Germline CDR1 SGHDT, CDR2 YYEEEE. The CDR3 runs 16 residues. DNA for the CDR3: TGTGCCAGCAGCTTCGGGAACAGGGCTGGGAACACTGAAGCTTTCTTT. Amino acid sequence: CASSFGNRAGNTEAFF.

The chain links TRBV4-1 to TRBJ1-5; a weak D match, TRBD1 (5 bases). CDR1 and CDR2 from the germline V gene are MGHRA and YSYEKL. This CDR3 comprises 15 residues. Deletions cut 4 bases from V and 1 base from J, with 11 bases between. The CDR3: CASSPDGGSNQPQHF. The CDR3 bases are TGCGCCAGCAGCCCAGATGGGGGAAGCAATCAGCCCCAGCATTTT.

The CDR3 sequence is CASSFGTYEQYF. The CDR3, as DNA: TGTGCCAGCAGCTTCGGGACCTACGAGCAGTACTTC. V gene TRBV11-2 combines with J gene TRBJ2-5; D might be TRBD2 (5 bases). The DNA end favors TRBJ2-7, so the J call may be wrong. The CDR3 is 12 residues long. The V gene's germline CDR1 is SGHAT and CDR2 FQNNGV.

The genes are TRBV5-6 and TRBJ2-2; 7 positions agree with TRBD2. Per germline, CDR1 SGHDT and CDR2 YYEEEE. The V gene end was trimmed by 5 bases and the J gene end by 4 bases; junction bases not matched to a gene: 8. CDR3 length: 15 residues. The CDR3 nucleotides read TGTGCCAGCAGGATGCGGGGGTTGCCCACCGGGGAGCTGTTTTTT. Residues: CASRMRGLPTGELFF.

The sample holds a few counts of this clone. The chain combines TRBV5-1 with TRBJ1-6; D remains unclear. The germline CDR1 and CDR2 sequences are SGHRS and YFSETQ. V lost 0 bases and J lost 10, with 14 bases in between. This CDR3 is 15 amino acids long. The CDR3 is CASSLEGRTRSPLHF. CDR3 sequence (DNA): TGCGCCAGCAGCTTGGAAGGCAGGACGAGGTCACCCCTCCACTTT. The full variable domain, with the rest looked up from reference TRBV5-1 and TRBJ1-6, is KAGVTQTPRYLIKTRGQQVTLSCSPISGHRSVSWYQQTPGQGLQFLFEYFSETQRNKGNFPGRFSGRQFSNSRSEMNVSTLELGDSALYLCASSLEGRTRSPLHFGNGTRLTVT.

This chain uses TRBV7-9 with TRBJ2-2, with unresolved D. The CDR3 totals 14 residues. From germline, CDR1 is SEHNR and CDR2 FQNEAQ (reference sequence). V was cut by 0 bases and J by 2 bases, with 4 bases left in between. The CDR3 loop is CASSLADNTGELFF. The CDR3 DNA is TGTGCCAGCAGCTTAGCGGACAACACCGGGGAGCTGTTTTTT.